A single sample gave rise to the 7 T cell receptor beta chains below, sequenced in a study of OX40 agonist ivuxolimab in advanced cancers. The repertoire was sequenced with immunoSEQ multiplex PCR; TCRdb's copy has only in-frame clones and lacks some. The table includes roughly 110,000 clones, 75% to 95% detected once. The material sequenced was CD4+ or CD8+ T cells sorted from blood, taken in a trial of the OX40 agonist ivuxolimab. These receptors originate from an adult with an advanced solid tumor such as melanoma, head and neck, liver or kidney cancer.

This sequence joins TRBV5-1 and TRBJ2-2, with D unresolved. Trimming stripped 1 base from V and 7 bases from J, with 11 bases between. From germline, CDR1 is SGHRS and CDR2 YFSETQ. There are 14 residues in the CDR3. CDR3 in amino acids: CASSLLSLHGELFF. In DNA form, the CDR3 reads TGCGCCAGCAGCTTGCTTAGCTTGCACGGGGAGCTGTTTTTT.

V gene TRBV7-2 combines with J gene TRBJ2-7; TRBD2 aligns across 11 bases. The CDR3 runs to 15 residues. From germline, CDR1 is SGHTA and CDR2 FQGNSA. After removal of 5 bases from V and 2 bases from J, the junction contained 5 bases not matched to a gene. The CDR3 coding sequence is TGTGCCAGCAGCGGGGGGACTAGCGGTACCTACGAGCAGTACTTC. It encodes CASSGGTSGTYEQYF.

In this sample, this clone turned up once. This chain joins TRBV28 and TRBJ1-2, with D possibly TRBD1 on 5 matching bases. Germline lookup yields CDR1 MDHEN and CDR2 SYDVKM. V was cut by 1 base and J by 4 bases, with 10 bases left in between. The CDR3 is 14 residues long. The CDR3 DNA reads TGTGCCAGCAGTTTATTACAGGCCCCCTATGGCTACACCTTC. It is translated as CASSLLQAPYGYTF.

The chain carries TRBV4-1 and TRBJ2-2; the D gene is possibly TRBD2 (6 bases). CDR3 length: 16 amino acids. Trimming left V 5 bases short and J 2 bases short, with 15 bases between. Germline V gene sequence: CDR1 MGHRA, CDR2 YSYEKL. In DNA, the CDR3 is TGCGCCAGCAGCTTACACTACGGGACTAACACCGGGGAGCTGTTTTTT. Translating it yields CASSLHYGTNTGELFF.

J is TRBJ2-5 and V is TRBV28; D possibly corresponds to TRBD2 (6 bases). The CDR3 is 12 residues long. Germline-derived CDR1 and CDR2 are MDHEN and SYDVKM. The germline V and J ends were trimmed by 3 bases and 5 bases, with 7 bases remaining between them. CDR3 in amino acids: CASSLAGETQYF. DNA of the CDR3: TGTGCCAGCAGTTTGGCGGGGGAGACCCAGTACTTC.

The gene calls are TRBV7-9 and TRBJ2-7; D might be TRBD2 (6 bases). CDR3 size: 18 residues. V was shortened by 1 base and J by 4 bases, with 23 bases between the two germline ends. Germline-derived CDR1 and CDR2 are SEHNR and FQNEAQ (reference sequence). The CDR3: CASSLVQATVRGLYEQYF. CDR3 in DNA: TGTGCCAGCAGCTTAGTCCAGGCGACAGTTCGCGGACTATACGAGCAGTACTTC.

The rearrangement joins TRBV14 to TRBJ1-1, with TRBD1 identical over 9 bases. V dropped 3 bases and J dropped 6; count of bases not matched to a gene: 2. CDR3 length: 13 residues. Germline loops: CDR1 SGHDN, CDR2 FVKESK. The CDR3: CASSQDRGAEAFF. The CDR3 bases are TGTGCCAGCAGCCAGGACAGGGGCGCTGAAGCTTTCTTT.